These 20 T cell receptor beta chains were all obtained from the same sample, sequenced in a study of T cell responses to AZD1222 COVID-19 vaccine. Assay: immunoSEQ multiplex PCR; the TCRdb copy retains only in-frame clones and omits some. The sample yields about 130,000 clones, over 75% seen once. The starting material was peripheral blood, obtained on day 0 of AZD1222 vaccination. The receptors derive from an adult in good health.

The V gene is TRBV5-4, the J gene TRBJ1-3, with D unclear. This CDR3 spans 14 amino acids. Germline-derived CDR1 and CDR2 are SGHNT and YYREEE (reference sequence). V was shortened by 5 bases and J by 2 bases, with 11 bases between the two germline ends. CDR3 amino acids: CASRPGRAGNTIYF. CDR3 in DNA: TGTGCCAGCAGACCCGGGAGGGCTGGAAACACCATATATTTT. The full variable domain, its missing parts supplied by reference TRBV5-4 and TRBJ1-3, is ETGVTQSPTHLIKTRGQQVTLRCSSQSGHNTVSWYQQALGQGPQFIFQYYREEENGRGNFPPRFSGLQFPNYSSELNVNALELDDSALYLCASRPGRAGNTIYFGEGSWLTVV.

In DNA form, the CDR3 reads TGTGCCAGCTCACCGACAGGGAATAGCAATCAGCCCCAGCATTTT. This encodes CASSPTGNSNQPQHF. This chain uses TRBV18 with TRBJ1-5, with TRBD1 matching 7 bases. The J segment lost 0 bases and the V segment lost 3 bases, leaving 2 bases of the junction unmatched. The CDR3 contains 15 residues. Per the germline V gene, CDR1 is KGHSH and CDR2 is LQKENI.

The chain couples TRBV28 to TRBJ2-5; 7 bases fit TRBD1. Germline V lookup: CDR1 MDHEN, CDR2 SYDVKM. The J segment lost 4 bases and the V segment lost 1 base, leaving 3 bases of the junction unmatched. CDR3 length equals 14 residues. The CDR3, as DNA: TGTGCCAGCAGTTTATTGGCAGGGGGAGAGACCCAGTACTTC. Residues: CASSLLAGGETQYF.

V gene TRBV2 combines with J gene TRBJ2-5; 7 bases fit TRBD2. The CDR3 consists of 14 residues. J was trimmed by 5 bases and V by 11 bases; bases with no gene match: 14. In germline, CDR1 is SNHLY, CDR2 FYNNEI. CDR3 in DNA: TGTGCCGCTAGATGGGGGGGAGGGAGCGAGACCCAGTACTTC. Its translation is CAARWGGGSETQYF.

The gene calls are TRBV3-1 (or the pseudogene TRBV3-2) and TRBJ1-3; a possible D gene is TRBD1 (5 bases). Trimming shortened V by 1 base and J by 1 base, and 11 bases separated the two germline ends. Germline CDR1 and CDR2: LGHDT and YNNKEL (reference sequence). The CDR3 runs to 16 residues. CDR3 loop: CASSQGRVQSGNTIYF. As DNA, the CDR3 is TGTGCCAGCAGCCAAGGCAGGGTTCAGTCTGGAAACACCATATATTTT.

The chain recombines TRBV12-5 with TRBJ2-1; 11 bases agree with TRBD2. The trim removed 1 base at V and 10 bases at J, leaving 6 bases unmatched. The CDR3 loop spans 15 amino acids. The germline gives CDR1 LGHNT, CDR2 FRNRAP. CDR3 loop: CASGLGLAGGMEQFF. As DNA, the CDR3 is TGTGCTAGTGGTTTGGGGCTAGCGGGGGGCATGGAGCAGTTCTTC. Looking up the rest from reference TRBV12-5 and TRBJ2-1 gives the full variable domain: DARVTQTPRHKVTEMGQEVTMRCQPILGHNTVFWYRQTMMQGLELLAYFRNRAPLDDSGMPKDRFSAEMPDATLATLKIQPSEPRDSAVYFCASGLGLAGGMEQFFGPGTRLTVL.

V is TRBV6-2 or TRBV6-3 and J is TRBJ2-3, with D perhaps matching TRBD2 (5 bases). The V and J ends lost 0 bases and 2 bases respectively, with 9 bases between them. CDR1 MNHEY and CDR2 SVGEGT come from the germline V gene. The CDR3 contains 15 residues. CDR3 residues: CASSYSAGSTDTQYF. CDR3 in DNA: TGTGCCAGCAGTTACTCGGCGGGTTCCACAGATACGCAGTATTTT.

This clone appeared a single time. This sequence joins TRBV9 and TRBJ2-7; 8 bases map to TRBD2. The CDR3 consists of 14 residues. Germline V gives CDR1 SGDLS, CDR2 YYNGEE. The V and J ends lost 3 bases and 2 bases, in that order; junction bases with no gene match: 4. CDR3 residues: CASSGTSGPYEQYF. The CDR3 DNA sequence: TGTGCCAGCAGCGGTACTAGCGGCCCCTACGAGCAGTACTTC.

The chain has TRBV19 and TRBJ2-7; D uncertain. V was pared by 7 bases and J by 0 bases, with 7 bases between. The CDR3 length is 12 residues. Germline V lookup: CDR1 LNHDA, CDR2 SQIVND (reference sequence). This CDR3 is CASISSSYEQYF. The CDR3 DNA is TGTGCCAGTATTAGTAGCTCCTACGAGCAGTACTTC.

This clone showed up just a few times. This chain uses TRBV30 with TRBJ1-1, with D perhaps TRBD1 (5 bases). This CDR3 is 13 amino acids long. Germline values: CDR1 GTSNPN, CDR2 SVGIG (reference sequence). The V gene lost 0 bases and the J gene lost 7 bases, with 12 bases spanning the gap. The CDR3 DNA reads TGTGCCTGGAGTGTAGGGGCAGAAGGTGAAGCTTTCTTT. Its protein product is CAWSVGAEGEAFF. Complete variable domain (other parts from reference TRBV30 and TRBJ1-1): SQTIHQWPATLVQPVGSPLSLECTVEGTSNPNLYWYRQAAGRGLQLLFYSVGIGQISSEVPQNLSASRPQDRQFILSSKKLLLSDSGFYLCAWSVGAEGEAFFGQGTRLTVV.

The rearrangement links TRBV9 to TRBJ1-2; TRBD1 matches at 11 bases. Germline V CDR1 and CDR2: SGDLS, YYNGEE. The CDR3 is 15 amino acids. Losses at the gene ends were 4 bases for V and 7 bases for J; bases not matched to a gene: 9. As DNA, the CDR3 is TGTGCCAGCAGCTCCTACGGGACAGGGGGGGGTGGCTACACCTTC. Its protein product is CASSSYGTGGGGYTF. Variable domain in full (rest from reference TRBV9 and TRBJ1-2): DSGVTQTPKHLITATGQRVTLRCSPRSGDLSVYWYQQSLDQGLQFLIQYYNGEERAKGNILERFSAQQFPDLHSELNLSSLELGDSALYFCASSSYGTGGGGYTFGSGTRLTVV.

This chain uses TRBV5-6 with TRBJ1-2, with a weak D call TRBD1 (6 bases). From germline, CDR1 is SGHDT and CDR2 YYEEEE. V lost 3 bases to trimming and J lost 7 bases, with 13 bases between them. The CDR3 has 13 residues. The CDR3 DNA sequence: TGTGCCAGCAGCTCTCAGGGGTATGGTGGCTACACCTTC. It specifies CASSSQGYGGYTF. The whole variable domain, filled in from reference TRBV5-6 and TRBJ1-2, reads DAGVTQSPTHLIKTRGQQVTLRCSPKSGHDTVSWYQQALGQGPQFIFQYYEEEERQRGNFPDRFSGHQFPNYSSELNVNALLLGDSALYLCASSSQGYGGYTFGSGTRLTVV.

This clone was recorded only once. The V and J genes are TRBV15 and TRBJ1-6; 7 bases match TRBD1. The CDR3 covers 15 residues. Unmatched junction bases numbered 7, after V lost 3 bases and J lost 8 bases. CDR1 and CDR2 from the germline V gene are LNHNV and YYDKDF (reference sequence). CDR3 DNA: TGTGCCACCAGCAGCCCACAGGGGAATCATTCACCCCTCCACTTT. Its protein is CATSSPQGNHSPLHF.

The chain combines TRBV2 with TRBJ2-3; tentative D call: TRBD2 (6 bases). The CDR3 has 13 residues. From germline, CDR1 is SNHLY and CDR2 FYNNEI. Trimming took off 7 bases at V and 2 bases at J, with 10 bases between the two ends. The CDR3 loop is CASMRDLTDTQYF. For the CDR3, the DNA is TGTGCCAGCATGCGGGATCTCACAGATACGCAGTATTTT.

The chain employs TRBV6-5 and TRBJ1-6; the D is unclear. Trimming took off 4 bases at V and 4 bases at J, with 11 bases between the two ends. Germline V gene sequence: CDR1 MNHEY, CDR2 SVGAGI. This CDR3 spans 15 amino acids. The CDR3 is CASSSLNPYNSPLHF. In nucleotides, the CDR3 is TGTGCCAGCAGTTCATTAAATCCTTATAATTCACCCCTCCACTTT.

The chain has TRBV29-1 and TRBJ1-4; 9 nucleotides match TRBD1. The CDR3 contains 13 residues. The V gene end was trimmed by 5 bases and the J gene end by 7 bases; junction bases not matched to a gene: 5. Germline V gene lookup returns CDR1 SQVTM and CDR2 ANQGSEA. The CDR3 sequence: CSVRGQGSEKLFF. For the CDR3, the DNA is TGCAGCGTTCGGGGACAGGGAAGTGAAAAACTGTTTTTT.

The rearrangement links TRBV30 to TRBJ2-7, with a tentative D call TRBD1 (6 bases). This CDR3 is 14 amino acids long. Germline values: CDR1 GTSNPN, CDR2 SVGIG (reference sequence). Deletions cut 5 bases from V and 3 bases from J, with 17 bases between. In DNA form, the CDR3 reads TGTGCCTGGGACCAAGGGGGACCCGGCTACGAGCAGTACTTC. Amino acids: CAWDQGGPGYEQYF. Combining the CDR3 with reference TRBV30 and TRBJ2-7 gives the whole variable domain SQTIHQWPATLVQPVGSPLSLECTVEGTSNPNLYWYRQAAGRGLQLLFYSVGIGQISSEVPQNLSASRPQDRQFILSSKKLLLSDSGFYLCAWDQGGPGYEQYFGPGTRLTVT.

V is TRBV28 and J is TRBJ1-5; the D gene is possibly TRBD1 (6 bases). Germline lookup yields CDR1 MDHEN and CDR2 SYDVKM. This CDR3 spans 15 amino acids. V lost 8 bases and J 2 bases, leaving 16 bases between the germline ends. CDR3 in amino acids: CASSLRGAGNQPQHF. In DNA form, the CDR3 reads TGTGCCAGCTCCCTTAGGGGGGCAGGCAATCAGCCCCAGCATTTT.

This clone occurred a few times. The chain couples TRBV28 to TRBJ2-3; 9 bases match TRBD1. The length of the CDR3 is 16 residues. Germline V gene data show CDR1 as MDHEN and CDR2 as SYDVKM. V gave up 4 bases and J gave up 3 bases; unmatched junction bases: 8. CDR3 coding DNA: TGTGCCAGCAGTTCACGGACAGGGGTTATAACAGATACGCAGTATTTT. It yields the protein CASSSRTGVITDTQYF.

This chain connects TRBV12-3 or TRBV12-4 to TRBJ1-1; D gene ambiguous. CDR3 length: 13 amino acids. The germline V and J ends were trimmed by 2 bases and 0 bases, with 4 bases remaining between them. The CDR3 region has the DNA TGTGCCAGCAGTTTATCCTTGAACACTGAAGCTTTCTTT. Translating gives CASSLSLNTEAFF.